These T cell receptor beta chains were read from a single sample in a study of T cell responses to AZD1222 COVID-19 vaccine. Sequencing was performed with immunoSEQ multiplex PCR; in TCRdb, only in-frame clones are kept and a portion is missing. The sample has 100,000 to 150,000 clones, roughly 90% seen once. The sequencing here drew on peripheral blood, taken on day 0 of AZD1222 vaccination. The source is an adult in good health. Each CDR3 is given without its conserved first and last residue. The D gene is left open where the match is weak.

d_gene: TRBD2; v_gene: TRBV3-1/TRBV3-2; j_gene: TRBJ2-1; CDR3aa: ASSRGGKSYNEQF
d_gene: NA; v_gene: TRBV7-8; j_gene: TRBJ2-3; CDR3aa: ASSLQGTSDTQY
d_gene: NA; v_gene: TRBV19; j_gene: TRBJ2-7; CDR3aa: ASSISRSYEQY
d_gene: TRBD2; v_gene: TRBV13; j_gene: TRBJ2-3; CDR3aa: ASSLGPGLASDTQY
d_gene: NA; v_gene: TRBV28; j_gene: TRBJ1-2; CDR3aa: ASSSGVYGYT
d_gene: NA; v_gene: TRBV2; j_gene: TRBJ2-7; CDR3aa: ASSENYEQY
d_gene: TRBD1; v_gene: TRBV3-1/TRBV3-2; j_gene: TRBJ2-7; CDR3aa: ASSQRDRAHEQY
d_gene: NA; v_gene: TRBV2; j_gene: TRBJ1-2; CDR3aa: ASSEKVEVYGYT
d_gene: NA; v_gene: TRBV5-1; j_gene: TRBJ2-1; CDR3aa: ASSLNGHGNEQF
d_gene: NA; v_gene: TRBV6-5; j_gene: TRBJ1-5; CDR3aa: ASRVDSNQPQH
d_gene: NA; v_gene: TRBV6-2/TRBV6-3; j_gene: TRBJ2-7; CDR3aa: ASSPTGISYEQY
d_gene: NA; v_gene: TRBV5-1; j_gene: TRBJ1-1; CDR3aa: ASSSRGDGTEAF
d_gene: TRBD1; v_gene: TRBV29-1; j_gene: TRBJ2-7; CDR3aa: SVRGRSSYEQY
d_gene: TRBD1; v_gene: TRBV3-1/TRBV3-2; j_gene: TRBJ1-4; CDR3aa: ASSPAPGTEEKLF
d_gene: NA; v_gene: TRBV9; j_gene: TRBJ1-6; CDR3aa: ASSQQGAYSPLH
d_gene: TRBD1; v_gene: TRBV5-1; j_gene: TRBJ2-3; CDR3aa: ASSLNRGGADTQY
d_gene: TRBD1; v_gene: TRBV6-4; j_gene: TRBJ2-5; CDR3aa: ASSAHQAWTGQGETQY
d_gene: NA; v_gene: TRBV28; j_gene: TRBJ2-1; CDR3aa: ASRTGGAGVEVGNEQF
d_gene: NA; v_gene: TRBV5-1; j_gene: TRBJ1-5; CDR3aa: ASRRSGESNQPQH
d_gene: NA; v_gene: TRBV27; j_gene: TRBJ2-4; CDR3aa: ASSPIDYGKNIQY
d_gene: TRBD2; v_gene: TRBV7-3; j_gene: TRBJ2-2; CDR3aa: ASSPTSGRAGYTGELF
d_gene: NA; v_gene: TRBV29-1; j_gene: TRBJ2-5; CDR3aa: SVDGGQETQY
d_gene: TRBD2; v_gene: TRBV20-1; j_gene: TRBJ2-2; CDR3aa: SASAGGIRTGELF
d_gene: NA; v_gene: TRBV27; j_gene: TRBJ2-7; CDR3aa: ASSRPPSTIYEQY
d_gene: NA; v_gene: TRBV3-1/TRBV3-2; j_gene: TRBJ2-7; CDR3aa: ASSRNDRAYEQY
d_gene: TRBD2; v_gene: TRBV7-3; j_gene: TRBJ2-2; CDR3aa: ASRPGLAGGSGAGELF
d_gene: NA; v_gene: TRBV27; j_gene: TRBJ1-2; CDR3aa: ASSSSGLLPHGYT
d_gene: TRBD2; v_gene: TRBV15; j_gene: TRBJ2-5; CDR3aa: ATSRIAGGPETQY
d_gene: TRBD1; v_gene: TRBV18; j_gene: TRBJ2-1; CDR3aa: ASSPRDRDNEQF
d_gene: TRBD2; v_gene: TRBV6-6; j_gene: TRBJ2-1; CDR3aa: ASSPRTSGDAETHNEQF
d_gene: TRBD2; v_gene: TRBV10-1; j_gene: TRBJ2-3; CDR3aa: ASSELSGGTDTQY
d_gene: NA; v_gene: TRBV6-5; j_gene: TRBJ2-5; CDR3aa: ASRPRVGETQY
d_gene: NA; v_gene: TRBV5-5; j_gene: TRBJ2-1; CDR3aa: ASSPGTGNEQF
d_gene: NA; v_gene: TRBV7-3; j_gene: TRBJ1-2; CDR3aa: ASSPIPWTLGSSNYGYT
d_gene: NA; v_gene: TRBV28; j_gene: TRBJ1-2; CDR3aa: ASSLNPNYGYT
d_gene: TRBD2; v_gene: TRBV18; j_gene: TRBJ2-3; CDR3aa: ASSPFASGTITDTQY
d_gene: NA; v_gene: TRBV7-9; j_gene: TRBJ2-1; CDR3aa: ASSLTLDNEQF
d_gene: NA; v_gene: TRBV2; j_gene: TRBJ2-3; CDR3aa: ASSEGAVTDTQY
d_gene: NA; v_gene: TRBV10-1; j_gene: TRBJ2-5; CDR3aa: ASSETIQETQY
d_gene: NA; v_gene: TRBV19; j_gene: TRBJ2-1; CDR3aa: ASSTSSSSGYEQF
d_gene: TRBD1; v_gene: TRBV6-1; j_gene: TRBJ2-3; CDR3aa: ASSAGTGGGLDTQY
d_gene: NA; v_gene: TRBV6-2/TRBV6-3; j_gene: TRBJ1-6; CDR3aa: ASSASGAYSPLH
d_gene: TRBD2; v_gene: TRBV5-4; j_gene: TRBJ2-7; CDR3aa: ASSPGGWGGYEQY
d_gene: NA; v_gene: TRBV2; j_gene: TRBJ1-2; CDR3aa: ASSSPPGGGYT
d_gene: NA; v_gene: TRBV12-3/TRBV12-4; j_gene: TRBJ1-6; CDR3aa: ASSRLTDSPLH
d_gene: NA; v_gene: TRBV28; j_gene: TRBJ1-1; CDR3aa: ASSYQGPEAF
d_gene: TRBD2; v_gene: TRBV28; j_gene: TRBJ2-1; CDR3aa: ASLAGGYNEQF
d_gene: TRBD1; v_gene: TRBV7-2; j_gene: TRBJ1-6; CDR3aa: ASSSGTGKNSPLH
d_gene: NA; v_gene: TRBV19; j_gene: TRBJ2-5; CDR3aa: ASRSRTRQETQY